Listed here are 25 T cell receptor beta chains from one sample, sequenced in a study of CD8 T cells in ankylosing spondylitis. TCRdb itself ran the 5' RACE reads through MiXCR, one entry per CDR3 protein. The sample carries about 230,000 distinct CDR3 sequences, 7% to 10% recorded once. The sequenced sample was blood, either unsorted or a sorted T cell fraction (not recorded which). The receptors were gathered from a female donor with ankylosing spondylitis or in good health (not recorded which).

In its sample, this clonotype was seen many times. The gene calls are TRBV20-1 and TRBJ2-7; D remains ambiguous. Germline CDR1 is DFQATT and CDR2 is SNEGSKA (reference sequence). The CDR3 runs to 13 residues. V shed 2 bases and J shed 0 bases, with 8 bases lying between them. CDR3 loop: CSARFGSSYEQYF. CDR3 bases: TGCAGTGCTAGATTTGGTTCCTCCTACGAGCAGTACTTC.

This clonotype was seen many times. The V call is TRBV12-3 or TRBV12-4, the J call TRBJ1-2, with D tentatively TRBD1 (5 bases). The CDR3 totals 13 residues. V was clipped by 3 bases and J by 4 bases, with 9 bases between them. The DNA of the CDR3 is TGTGCCAGCAGTTTTGGGGCAGGCTATGGCTACACCTTC. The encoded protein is CASSFGAGYGYTF.

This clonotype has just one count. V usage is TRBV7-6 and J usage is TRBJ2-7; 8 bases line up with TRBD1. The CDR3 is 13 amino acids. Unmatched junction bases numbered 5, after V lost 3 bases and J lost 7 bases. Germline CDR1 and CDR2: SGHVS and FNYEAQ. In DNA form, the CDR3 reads TGTGCCAGCAGCTTGGGACAGGTAAAAGAGCAGTACTTC. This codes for CASSLGQVKEQYF.

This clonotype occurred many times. The CDR3, as DNA: TGTGCCAGCAGTCGCAGTGCCGGCACCTTTAATGAAAAACTGTTTTTT. Residues: CASSRSAGTFNEKLFF. The V and J genes are TRBV7-9 and TRBJ1-4; D gene ambiguous. V lost 6 bases and J 4 bases, leaving 18 bases between the germline ends. The germline V gene has CDR1 SEHNR and CDR2 FQNEAQ (reference sequence). This CDR3 has 16 amino acids.

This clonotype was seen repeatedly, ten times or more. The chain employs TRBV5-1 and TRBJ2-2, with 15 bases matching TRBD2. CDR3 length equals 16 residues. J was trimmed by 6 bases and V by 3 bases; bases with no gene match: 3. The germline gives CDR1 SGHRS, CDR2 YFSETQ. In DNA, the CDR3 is TGCGCCAGCAGCTGGACTAGCGGGAGGGCGCCCGGGGAGCTGTTTTTT. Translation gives CASSWTSGRAPGELFF. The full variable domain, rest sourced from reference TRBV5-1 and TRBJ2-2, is KAGVTQTPRYLIKTRGQQVTLSCSPISGHRSVSWYQQTPGQGLQFLFEYFSETQRNKGNFPGRFSGRQFSNSRSEMNVSTLELGDSALYLCASSWTSGRAPGELFFGEGSRLTVL.

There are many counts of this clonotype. The DNA for the CDR3 is TGTGCCAGCAGTTATAGGGGCAGGTTTGACGAGCAGTACTTC. This encodes CASSYRGRFDEQYF. The chain links TRBV6-5 to TRBJ2-7; D possibly corresponds to TRBD1 (5 bases). The germline CDR1 and CDR2 sequences are MNHEY and SVGAGI. The length of the CDR3 is 14 residues. The germline V and J ends were trimmed by 3 bases and 5 bases, with 14 bases remaining between them.

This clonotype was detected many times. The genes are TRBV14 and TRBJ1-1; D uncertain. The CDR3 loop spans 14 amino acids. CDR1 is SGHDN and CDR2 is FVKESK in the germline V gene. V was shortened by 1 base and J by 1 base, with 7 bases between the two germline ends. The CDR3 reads CASSQVRSNTEAFF. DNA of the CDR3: TGTGCCAGCAGCCAAGTTCGGTCGAACACTGAAGCTTTCTTT.

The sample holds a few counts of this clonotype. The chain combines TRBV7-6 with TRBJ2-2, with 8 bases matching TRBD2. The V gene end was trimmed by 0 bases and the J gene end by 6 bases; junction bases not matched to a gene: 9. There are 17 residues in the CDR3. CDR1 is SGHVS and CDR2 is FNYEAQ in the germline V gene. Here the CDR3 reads CASSLAIPAGVSGELFF. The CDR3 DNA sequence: TGTGCCAGCAGCTTAGCTATCCCAGCGGGAGTGTCCGGGGAGCTGTTTTTT.

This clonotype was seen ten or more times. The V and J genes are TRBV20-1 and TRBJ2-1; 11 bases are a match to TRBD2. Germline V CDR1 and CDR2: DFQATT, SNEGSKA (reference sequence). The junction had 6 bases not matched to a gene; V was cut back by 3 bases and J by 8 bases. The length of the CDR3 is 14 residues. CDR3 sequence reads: CSARSSGRIDEQFF. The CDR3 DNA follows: TGCAGTGCTAGGTCTAGCGGGAGGATTGATGAGCAGTTCTTC.

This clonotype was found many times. The CDR3 loop is CASSQGRQGHYGYTF. The CDR3 DNA sequence: TGCGCCAGCAGCCAAGGTCGGCAGGGGCATTATGGCTACACCTTC. The genes are TRBV4-3 and TRBJ1-2; possibly TRBD1 for D (6 bases). This CDR3 contains 15 residues. V shed 1 base and J shed 5 bases, with 14 bases lying between them. The germline CDR1 and CDR2 sequences are LGHNA and YSLEER.

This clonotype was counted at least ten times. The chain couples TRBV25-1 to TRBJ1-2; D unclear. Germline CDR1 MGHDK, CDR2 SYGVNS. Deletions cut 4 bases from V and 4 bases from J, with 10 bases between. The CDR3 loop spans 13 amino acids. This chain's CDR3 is CASSGGAVYGYTF. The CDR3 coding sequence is TGTGCCAGCAGTGGCGGCGCAGTCTATGGCTACACCTTC.

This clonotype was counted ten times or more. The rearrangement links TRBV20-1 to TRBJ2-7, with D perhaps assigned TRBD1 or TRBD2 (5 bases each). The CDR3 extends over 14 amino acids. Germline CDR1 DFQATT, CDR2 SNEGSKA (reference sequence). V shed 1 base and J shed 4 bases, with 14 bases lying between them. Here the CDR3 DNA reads TGCAGTGCTAGAGCTCCCCAGGGAGTGTACGAGCAGTACTTC. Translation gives CSARAPQGVYEQYF.

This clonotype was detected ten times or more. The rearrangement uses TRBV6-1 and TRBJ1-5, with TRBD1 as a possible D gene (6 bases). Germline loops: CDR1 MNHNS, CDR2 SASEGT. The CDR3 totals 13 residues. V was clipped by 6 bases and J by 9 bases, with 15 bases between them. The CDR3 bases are TGTGCCAGCAGACCGGACAGTTCTCGGCCCCAGCATTTT. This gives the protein CASRPDSSRPQHF.

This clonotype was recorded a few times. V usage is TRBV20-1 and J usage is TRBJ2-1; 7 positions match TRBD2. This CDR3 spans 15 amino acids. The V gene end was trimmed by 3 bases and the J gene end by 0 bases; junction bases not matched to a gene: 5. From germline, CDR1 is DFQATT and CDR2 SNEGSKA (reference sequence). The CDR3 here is CSARATSDSYNEQFF. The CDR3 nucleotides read TGCAGTGCTAGGGCCACTAGCGACTCCTACAATGAGCAGTTCTTC.

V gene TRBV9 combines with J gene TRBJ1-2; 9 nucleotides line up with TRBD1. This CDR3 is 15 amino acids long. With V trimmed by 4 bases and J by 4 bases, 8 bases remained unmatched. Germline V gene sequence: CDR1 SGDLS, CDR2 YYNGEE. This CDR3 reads CASSLGQGVSYGYTF. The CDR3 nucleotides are TGTGCCAGCAGCCTGGGACAGGGTGTTTCCTATGGCTACACCTTC.

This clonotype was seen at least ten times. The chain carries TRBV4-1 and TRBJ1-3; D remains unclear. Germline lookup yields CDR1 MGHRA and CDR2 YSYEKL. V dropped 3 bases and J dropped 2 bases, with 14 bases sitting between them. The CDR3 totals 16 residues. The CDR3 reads CASSQTQRRTGNTIYF. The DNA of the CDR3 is TGCGCCAGCAGCCAGACACAGAGACGGACTGGAAACACCATATATTTT.

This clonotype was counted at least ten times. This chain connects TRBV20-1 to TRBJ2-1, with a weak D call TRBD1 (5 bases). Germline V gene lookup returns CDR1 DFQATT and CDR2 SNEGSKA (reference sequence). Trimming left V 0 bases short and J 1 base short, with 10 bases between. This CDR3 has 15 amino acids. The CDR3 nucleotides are TGCAGTGCTAGAGATTGGGCAGGGTCCTACAATGAGCAGTTCTTC. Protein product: CSARDWAGSYNEQFF.

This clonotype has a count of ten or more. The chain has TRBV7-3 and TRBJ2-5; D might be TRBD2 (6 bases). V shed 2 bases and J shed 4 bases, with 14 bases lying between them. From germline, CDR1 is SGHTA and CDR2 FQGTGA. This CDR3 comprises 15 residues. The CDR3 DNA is TGTGCCAGCAGCTTAGAGGGACTCCAGGGAGAGACCCAGTACTTC. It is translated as CASSLEGLQGETQYF.

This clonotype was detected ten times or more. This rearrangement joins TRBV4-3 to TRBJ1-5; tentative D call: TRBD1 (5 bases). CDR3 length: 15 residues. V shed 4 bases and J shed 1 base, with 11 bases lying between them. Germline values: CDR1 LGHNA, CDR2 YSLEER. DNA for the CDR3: TGCGCCAGCAGCCTAAATGGGGGGAGCAATCAGCCCCAGCATTTT. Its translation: CASSLNGGSNQPQHF.

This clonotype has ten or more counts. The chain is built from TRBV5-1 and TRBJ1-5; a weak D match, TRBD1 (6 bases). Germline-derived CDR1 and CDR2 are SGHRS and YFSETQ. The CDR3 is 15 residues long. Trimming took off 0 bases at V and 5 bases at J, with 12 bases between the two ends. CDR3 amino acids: CASSLGGGRDQPQHF. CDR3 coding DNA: TGCGCCAGCAGCTTGGGGGGGGGCCGAGATCAGCCCCAGCATTTT.

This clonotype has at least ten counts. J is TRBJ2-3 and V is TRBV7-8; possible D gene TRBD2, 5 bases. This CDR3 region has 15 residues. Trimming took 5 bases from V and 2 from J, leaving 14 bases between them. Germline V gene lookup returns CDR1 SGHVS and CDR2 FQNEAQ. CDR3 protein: CASSRDGLPTDTQYF. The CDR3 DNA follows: TGTGCCAGCAGCCGAGACGGACTCCCCACAGATACGCAGTATTTT.

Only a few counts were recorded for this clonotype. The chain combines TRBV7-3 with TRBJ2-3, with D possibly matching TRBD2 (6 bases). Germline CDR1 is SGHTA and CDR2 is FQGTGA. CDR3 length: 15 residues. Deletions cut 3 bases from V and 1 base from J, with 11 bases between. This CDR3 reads CASSLISGRTDTQYF. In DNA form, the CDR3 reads TGTGCCAGCAGCTTGATTAGCGGTCGCACAGATACGCAGTATTTT.

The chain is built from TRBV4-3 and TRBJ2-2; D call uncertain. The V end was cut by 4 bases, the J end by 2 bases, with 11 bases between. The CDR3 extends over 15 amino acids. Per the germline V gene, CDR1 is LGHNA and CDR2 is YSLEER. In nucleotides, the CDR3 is TGCGCCAGCAGCCTACTCGGATATAACACCGGGGAGCTGTTTTTT. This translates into CASSLLGYNTGELFF.

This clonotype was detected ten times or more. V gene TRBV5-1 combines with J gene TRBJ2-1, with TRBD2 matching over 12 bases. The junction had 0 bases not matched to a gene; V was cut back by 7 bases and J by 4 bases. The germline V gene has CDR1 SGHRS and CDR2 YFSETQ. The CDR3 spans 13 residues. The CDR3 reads CASGTSGYNEQFF. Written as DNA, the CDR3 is TGCGCCAGCGGGACTAGCGGGTACAATGAGCAGTTCTTC.

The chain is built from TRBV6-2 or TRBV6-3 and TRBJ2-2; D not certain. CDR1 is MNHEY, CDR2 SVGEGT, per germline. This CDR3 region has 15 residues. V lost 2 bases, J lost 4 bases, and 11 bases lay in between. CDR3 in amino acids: CASSYGEPPTGELFF. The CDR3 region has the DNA TGTGCCAGCAGTTACGGAGAGCCCCCCACCGGGGAGCTGTTTTTT.